The entry below describes one T cell receptor beta chain. Antigen: not known. TCRdb reanalysed the reads using MiXCR and keeps one entry per CDR3 protein. The table records about 480,000 distinct CDR3 sequences, roughly a third of them present only once. This CDR3 is 10 amino acids long. Germline CDR1 reads SQVTM; CDR2 reads ANQGSEA. V gave up 0 bases and J gave up 13 bases, with 9 bases separating them. This record belongs to a study of T cell repertoires in cytomegalovirus infection. Whole-study results and caveats: The cumulative frequency of public TCR beta families distinguished individuals who carried CMV together with the relevant HLA.

The material was cultured PBMCs, obtained from culture after CMV antigen stimulation. The chain recombines TRBV29-1 with TRBJ1-2; D not resolved. This clonotype was sampled from a human donor in good health (CMV status not recorded). Some clones in this sample may be carry-over from other donors' samples. The CDR3 DNA is TGCAGCGTTGAAGAAGGAGGAGGCACCTTC. The encoded protein is CSVEEGGGTF.